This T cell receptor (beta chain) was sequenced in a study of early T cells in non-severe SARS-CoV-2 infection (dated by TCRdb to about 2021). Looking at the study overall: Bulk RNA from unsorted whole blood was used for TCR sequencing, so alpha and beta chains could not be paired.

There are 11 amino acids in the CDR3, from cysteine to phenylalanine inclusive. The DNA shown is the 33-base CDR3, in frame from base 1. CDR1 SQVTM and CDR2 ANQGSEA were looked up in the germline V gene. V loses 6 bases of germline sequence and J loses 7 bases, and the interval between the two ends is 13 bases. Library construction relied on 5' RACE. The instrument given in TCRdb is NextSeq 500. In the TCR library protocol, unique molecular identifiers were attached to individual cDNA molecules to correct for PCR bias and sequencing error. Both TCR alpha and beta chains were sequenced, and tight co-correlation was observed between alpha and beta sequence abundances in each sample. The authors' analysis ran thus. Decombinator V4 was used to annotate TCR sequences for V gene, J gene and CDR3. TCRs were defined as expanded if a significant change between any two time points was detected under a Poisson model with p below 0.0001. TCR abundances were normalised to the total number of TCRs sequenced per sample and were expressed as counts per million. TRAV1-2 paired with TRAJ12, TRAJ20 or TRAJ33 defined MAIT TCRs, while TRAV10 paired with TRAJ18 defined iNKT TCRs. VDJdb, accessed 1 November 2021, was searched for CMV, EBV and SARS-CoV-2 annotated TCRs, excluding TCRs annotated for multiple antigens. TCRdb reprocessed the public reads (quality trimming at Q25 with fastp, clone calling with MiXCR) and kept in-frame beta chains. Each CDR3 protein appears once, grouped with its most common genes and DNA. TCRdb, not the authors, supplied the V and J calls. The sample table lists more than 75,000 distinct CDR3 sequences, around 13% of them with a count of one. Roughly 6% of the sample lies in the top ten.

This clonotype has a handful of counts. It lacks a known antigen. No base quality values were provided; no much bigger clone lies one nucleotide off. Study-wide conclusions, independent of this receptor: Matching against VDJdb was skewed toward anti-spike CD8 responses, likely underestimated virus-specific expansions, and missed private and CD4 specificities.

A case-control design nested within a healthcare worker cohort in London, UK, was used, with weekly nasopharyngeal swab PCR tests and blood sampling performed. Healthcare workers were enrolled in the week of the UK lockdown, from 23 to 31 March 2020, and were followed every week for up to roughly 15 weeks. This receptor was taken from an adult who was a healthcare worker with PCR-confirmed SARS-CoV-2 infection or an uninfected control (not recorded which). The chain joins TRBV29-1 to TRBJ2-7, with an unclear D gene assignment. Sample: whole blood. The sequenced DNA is TGCAGCGTGGCCTTATCTCGAGAGCAGTACTTC. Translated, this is CSVALSREQYF.